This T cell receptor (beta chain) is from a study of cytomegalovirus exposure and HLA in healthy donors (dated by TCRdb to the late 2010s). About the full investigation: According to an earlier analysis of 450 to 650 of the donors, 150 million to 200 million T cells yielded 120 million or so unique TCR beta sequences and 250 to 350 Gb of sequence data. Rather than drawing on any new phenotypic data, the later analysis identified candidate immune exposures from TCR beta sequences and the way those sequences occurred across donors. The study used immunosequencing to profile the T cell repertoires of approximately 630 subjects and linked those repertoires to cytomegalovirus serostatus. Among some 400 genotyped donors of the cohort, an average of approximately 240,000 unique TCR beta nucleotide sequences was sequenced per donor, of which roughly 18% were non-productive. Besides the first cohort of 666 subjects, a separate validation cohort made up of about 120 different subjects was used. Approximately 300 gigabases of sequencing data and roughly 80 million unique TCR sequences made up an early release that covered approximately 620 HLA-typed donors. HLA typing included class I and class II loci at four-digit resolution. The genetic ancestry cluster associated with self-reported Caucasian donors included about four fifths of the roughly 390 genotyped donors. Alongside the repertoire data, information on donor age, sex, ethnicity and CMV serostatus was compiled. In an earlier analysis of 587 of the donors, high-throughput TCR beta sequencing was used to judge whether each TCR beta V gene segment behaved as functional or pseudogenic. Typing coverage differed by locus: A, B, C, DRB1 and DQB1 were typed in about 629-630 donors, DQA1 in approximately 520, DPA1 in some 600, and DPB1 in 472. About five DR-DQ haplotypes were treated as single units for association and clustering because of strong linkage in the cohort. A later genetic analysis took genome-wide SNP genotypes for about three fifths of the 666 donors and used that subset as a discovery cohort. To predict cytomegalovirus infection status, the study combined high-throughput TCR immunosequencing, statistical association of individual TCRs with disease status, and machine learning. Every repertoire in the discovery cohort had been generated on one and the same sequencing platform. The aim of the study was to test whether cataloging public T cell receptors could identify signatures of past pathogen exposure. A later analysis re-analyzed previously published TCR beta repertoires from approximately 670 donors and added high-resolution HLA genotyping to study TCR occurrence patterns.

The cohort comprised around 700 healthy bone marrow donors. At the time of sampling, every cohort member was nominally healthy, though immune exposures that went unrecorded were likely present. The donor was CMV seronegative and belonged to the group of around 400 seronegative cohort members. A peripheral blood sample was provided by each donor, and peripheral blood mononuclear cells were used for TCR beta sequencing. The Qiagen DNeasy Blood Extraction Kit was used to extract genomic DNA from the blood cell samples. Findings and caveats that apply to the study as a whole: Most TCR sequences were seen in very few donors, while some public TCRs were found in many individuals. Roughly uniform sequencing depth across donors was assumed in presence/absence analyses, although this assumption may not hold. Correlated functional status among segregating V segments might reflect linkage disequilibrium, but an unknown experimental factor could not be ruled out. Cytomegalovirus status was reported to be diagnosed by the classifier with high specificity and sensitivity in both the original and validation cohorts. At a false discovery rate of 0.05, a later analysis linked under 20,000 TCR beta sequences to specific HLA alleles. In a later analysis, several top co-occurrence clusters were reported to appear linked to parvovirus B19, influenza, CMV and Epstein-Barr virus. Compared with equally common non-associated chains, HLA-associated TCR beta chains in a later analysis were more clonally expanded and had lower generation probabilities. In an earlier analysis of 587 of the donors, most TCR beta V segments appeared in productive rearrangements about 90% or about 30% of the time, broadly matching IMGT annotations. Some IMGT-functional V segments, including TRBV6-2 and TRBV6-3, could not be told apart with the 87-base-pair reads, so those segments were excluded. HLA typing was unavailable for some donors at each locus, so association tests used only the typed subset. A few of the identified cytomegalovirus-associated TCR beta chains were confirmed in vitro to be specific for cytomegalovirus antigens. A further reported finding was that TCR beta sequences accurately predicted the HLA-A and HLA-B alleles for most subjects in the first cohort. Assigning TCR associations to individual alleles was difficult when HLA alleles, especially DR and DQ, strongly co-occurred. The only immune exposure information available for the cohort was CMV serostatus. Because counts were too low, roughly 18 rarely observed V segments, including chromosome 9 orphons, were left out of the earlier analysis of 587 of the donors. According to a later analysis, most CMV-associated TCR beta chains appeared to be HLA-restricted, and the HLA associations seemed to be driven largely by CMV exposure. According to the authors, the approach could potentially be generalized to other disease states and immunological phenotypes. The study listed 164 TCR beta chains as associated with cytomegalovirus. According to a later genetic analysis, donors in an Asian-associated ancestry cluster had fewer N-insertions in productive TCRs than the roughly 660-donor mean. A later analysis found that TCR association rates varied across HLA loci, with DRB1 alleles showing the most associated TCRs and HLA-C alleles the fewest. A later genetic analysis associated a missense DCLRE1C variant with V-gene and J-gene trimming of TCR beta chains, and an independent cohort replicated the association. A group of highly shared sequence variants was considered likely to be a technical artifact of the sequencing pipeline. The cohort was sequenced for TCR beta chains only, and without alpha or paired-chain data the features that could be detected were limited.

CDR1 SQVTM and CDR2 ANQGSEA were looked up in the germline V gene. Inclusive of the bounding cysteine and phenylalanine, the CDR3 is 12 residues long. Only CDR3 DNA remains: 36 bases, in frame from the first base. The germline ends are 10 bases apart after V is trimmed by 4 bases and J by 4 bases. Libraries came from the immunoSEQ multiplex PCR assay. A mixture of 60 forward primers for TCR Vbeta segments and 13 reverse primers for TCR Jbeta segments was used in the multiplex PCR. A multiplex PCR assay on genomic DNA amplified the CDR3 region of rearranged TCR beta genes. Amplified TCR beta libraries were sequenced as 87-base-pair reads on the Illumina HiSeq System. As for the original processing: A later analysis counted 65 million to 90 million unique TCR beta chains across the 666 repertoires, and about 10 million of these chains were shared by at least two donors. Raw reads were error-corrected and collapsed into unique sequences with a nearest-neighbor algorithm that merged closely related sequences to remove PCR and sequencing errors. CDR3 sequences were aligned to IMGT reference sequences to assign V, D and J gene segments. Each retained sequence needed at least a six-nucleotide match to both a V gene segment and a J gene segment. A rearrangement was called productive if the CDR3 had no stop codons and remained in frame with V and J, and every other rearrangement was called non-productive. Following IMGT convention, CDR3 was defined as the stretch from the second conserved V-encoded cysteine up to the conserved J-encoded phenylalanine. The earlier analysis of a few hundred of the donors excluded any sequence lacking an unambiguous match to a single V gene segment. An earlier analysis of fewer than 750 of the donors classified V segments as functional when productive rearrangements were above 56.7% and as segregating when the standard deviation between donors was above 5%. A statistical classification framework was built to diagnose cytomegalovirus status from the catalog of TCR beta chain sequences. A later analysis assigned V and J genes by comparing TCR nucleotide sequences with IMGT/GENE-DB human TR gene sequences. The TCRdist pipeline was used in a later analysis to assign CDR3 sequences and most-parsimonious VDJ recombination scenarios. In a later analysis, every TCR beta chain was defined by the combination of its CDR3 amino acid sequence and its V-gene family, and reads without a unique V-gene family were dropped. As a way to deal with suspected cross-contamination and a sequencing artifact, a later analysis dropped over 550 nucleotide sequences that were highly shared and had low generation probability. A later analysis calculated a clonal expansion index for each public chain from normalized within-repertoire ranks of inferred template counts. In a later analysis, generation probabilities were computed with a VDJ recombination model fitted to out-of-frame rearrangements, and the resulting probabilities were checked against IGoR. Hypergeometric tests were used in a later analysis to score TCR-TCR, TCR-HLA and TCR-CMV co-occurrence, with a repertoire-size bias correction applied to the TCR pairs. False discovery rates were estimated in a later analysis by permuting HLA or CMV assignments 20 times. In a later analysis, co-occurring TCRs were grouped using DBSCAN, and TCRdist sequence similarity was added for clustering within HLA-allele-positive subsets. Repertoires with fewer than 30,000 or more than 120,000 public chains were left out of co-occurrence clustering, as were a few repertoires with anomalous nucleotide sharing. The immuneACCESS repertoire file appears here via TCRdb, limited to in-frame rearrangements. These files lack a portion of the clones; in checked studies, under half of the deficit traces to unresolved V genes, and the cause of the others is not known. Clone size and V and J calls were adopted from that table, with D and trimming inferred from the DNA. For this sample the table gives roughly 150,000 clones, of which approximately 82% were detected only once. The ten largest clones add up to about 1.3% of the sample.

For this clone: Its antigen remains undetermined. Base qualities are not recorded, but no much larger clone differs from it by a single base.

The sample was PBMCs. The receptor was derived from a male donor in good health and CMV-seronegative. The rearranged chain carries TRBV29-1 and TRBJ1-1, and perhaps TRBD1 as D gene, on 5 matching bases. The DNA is TGCAGCGTTGGAGGTAGGGGCACTGAAGCTTTCTTT. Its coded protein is CSVGGRGTEAFF.